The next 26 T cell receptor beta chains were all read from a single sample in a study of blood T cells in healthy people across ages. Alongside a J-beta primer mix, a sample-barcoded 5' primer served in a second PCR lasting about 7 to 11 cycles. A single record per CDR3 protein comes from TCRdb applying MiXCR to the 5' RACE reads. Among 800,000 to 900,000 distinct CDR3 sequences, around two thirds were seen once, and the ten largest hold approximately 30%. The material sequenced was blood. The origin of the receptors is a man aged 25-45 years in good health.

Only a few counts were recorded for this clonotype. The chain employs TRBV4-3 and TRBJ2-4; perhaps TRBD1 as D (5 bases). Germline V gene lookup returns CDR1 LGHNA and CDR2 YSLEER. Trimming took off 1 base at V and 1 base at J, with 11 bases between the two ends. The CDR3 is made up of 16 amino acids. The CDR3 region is CASSQGPAGAKNIQYF. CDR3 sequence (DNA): TGCGCCAGCAGCCAAGGCCCCGCAGGGGCCAAAAACATTCAGTACTTC.

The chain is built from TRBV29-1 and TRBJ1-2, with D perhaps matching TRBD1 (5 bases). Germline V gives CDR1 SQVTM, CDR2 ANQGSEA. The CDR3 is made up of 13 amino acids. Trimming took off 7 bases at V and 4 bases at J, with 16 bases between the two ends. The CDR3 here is CSGIQGDGYGYTF. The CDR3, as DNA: TGCAGCGGGATTCAGGGTGACGGCTATGGCTACACCTTC.

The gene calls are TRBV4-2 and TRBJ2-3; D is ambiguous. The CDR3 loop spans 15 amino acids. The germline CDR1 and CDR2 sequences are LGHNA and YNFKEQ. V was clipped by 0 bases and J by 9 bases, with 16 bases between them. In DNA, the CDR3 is TGTGCCAGCAGCCAAGATAAGGTGACCCGAGCGACGCAGTATTTT. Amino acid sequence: CASSQDKVTRATQYF.

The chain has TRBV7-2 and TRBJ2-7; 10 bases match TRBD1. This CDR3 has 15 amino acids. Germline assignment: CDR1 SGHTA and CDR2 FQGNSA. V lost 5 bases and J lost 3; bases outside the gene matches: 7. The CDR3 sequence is CASSGAGTGVYEQYF. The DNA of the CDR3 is TGTGCCAGCAGCGGAGCAGGGACAGGGGTCTACGAGCAGTACTTC.

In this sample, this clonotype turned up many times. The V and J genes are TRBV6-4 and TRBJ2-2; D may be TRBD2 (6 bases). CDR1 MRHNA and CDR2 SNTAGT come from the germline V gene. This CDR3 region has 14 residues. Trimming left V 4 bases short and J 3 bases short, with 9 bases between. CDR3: CASSAGGDTGELFF. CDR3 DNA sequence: TGTGCCAGCAGTGCTGGCGGGGACACCGGGGAGCTGTTTTTT.

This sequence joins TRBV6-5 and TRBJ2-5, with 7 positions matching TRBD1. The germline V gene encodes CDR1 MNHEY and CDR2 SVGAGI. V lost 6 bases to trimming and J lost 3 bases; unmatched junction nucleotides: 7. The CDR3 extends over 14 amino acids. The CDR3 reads CASRRDSAEETQYF. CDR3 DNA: TGTGCCAGCAGAAGGGACAGTGCAGAAGAGACCCAGTACTTC.

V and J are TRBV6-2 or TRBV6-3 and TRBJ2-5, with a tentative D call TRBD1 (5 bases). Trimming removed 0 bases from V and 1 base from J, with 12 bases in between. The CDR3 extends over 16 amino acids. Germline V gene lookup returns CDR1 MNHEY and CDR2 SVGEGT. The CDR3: CASSYSSDTLQETQYF. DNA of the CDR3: TGTGCCAGCAGTTACTCGTCGGACACCCTCCAAGAGACCCAGTACTTC.

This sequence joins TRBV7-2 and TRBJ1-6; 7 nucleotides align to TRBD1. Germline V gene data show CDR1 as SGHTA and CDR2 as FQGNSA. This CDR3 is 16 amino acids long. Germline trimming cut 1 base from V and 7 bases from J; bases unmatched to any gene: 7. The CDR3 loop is CASSLVSDRENSPLHF. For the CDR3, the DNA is TGTGCCAGCAGCTTAGTGTCCGACAGGGAGAATTCACCCCTCCACTTT.

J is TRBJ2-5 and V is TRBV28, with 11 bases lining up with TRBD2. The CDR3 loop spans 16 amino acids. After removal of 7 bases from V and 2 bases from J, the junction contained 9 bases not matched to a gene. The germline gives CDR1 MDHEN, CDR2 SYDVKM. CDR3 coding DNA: TGTGCCAGCACCCCGCTGGGGACTAGCGGTCAAGAGACCCAGTACTTC. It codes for CASTPLGTSGQETQYF. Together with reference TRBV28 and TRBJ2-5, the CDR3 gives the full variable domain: DVKVTQSSRYLVKRTGEKVFLECVQDMDHENMFWYRQDPGLGLRLIYFSYDVKMKEKGDIPEGYSVSREKKERFSLILESASTNQTSMYLCASTPLGTSGQETQYFGPGTRLLVL.

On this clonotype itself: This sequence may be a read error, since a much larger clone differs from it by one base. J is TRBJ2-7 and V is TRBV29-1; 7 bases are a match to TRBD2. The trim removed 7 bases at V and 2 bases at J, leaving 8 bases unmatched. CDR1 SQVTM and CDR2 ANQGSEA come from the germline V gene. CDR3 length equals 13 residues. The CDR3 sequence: CSAPEAGTYEQYF. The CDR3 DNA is TGCAGCGCCCCGGAAGCGGGGACCTACGAGCAGTACTTC.

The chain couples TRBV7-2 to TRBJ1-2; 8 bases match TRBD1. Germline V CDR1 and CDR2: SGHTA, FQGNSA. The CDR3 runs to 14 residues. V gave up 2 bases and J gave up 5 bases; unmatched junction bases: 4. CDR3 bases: TGTGCCAGCAGCTTAAGCACAGGGGGGTATGGCTACACCTTC. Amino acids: CASSLSTGGYGYTF.

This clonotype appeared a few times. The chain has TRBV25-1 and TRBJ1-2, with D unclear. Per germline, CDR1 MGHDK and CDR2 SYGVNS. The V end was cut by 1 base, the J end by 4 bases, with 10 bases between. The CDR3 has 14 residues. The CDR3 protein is CASSESRTVYGYTF. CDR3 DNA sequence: TGTGCCAGCAGTGAATCCCGGACGGTCTATGGCTACACCTTC.

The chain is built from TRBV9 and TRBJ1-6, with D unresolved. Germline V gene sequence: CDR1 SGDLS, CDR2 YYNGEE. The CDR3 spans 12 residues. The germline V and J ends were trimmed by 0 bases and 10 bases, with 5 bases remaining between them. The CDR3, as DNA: TGTGCCAGCAGCGTAGATCAGTCACCCCTCCACTTT. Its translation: CASSVDQSPLHF.

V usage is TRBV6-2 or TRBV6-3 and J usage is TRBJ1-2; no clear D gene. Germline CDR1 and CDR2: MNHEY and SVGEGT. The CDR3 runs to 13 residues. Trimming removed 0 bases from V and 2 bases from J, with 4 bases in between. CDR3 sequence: CASSYSLNYGYTF. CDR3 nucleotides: TGTGCCAGCAGTTACTCTCTGAACTATGGCTACACCTTC.

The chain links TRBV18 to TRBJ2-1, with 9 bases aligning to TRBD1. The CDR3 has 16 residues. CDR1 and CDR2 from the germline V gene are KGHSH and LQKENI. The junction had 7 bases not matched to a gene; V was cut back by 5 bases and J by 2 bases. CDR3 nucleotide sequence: TGTGCCAGCTCAGGACAGGGGCAATGGGCCTACAATGAGCAGTTCTTC. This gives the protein CASSGQGQWAYNEQFF.

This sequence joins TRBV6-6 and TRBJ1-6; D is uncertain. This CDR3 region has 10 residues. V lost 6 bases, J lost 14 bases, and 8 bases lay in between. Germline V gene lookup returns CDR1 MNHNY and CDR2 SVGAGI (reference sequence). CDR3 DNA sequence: TGTGCCAGCAGCGCCTCGGCCCTCCACTTT. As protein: CASSASALHF.

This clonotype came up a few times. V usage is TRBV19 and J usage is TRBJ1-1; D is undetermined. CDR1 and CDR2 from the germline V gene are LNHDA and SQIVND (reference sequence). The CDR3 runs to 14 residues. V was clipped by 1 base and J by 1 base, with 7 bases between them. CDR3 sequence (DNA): TGTGCCAGTAGTATAGGGCAGACGAACACTGAAGCTTTCTTT. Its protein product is CASSIGQTNTEAFF.

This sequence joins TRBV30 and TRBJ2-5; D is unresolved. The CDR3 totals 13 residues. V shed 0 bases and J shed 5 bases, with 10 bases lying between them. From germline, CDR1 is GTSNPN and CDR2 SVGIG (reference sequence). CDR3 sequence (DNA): TGTGCCTGGAGTGTAGACGACCGGGAGACCCAGTACTTC. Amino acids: CAWSVDDRETQYF.

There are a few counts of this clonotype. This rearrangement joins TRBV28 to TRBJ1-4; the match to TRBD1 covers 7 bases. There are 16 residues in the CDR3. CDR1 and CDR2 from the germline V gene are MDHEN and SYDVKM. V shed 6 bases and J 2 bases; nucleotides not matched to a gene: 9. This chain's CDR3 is CASRGGGAATNEKLFF. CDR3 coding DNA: TGTGCCAGCAGGGGAGGGGGCGCAGCGACTAATGAAAAACTGTTTTTT.

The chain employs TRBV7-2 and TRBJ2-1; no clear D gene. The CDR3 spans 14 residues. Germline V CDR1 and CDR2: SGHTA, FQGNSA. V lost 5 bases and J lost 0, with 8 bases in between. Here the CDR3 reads CASSELTSYNEQFF. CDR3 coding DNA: TGTGCCAGCAGCGAACTTACCTCCTACAATGAGCAGTTCTTC.

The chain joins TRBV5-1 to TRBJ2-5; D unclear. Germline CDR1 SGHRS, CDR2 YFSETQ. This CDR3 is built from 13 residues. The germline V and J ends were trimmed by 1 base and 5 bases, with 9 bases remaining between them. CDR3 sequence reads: CASSLLSSETQYF. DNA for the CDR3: TGCGCCAGCAGCTTGTTATCCTCGGAGACCCAGTACTTC.

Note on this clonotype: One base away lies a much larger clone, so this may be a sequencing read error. The CDR3 bases are TGCAGCGCCCGGACAGGGGCGGGAGAGACCCAGTTCTTC. Residues: CSARTGAGETQFF. The rearrangement uses TRBV29-1 and TRBJ2-1, with TRBD1 matching over 9 bases. V gave up 7 bases and J gave up 13 bases; unmatched junction bases: 14. Germline V CDR1 and CDR2: SQVTM, ANQGSEA. CDR3 length: 13 residues.

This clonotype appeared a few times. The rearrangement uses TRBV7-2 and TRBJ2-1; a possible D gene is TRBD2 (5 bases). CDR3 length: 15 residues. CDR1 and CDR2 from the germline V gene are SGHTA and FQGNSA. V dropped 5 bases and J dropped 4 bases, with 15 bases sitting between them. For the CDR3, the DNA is TGTGCCAGCAGCCCCCGGGAAATCAAATACAATGAGCAGTTCTTC. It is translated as CASSPREIKYNEQFF. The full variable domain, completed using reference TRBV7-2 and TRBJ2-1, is GAGVSQSPSNKVTEKGKDVELRCDPISGHTALYWYRQSLGQGLEFLIYFQGNSAPDKSGLPSDRFSAERTGGSVSTLTIQRTQQEDSAVYLCASSPREIKYNEQFFGPGTRLTVL.

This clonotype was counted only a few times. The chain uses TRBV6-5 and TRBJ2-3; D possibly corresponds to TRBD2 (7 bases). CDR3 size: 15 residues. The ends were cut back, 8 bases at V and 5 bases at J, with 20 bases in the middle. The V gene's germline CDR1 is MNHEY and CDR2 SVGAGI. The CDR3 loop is CASLRRGGPQDTQYF. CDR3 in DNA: TGTGCCAGCCTCCGAAGGGGGGGGCCCCAAGATACGCAGTATTTT.

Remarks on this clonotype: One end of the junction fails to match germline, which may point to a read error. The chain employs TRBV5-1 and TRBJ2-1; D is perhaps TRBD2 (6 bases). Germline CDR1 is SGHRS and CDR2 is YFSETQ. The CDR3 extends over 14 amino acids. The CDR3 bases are TGCGCCAGCAGCTTGTTGCGGGGTAACAATAAGCAGTCCTTC. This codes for CASSLLRGNNKQSF.

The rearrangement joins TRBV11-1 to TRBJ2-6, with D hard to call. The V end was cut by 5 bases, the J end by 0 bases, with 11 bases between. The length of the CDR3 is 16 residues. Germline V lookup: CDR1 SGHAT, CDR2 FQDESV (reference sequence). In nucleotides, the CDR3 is TGTGCCAGCAGCCCGCGAAAAAGCTCTGGGGCCAACGTCCTGACTTTC. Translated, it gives CASSPRKSSGANVLTF.